Listed here are 21 T cell receptor beta chains from one sample, sequenced in a study of breast tumors, draining lymph nodes, adjacent tissues. Samples came from axillary lymph nodes draining the breast cancer. Each CDR3 protein is one row after TCRdb ran MiXCR on the multiplex PCR reads. The repertoire holds approximately 130,000 distinct CDR3 sequences, with 21% as singletons. Material for sequencing was axillary lymph node tissue. The source of these receptors is a female donor with breast cancer. Some clones in this sample may be carry-over from other donors' samples.

This clonotype was seen many times. CDR3 DNA sequence: TGCGCCAGCAGCCAAGAAACGGGAGTATACTACGAGCAGTACTTC. The encoded protein is CASSQETGVYYEQYF. J is TRBJ2-7 and V is TRBV4-1; D possibly corresponds to TRBD2 (6 bases). Germline CDR1 and CDR2: MGHRA and YSYEKL. CDR3 length equals 15 residues. V gave up 0 bases and J gave up 3 bases, with 12 bases separating them.

As for this clonotype: A read error may explain this, as a much larger clone is one base away. The chain links TRBV5-1 to TRBJ2-5; D is unclear. Germline values: CDR1 SGHRS, CDR2 YFSETQ. The length of the CDR3 is 12 residues. DNA for the CDR3: TGCGCCGGCAGCTTCAGTGGAGAGACCCAGTACTTC. Translated: CAGSFSGETQYF. Full variable domain (remainder filled in from reference TRBV5-1 and TRBJ2-5): KAGVTQTPRYLIKTRGQQVTLSCSPISGHRSVSWYQQTPGQGLQFLFEYFSETQRNKGNFPGRFSGRQFSNSRSEMNVSTLELGDSALYLCAGSFSGETQYFGPGTRLLVL.

There are many counts of this clonotype. The rearrangement joins TRBV30 to TRBJ2-1; either TRBD1 or TRBD2 may supply D (6 bases each). Germline CDR1 and CDR2: GTSNPN and SVGIG (reference sequence). Trimming removed 3 bases from V and 5 bases from J, with 17 bases in between. This CDR3 spans 15 amino acids. The CDR3 here is CAWRRGEIGNNEQFF. CDR3 DNA sequence: TGTGCCTGGAGAAGGGGGGAGATAGGGAACAATGAGCAGTTCTTC.

J is TRBJ2-1 and V is TRBV10-3, with 8 bases aligning to TRBD2. The germline V gene has CDR1 ENHRY and CDR2 SYGVKD. CDR3 length: 15 amino acids. V shed 4 bases and J 2 bases; nucleotides not matched to a gene: 4. CDR3 residues: CAISVELAAYNEQFF. CDR3 nucleotides: TGTGCCATCAGTGTAGAACTAGCGGCCTACAATGAGCAGTTCTTC.

Ten or more counts support this clonotype. The V gene is TRBV5-1, the J gene TRBJ1-2; D is undetermined. There are 14 residues in the CDR3. V lost 0 bases to trimming and J lost 2 bases, with 8 bases between them. CDR1 is SGHRS, CDR2 YFSETQ, per germline. The CDR3 DNA is TGCGCCAGCAGCTTGGTCTCCTCCAACTATGGCTACACCTTC. Amino acid sequence: CASSLVSSNYGYTF.

This clonotype was found many times. The chain couples TRBV18 to TRBJ2-7; D unclear. V was clipped by 1 base and J by 3 bases, with 10 bases between them. Germline assignment: CDR1 KGHSH and CDR2 LQKENI. The CDR3 is made up of 14 amino acids. This CDR3 is CASSPQGGFYEQYF. The CDR3 nucleotides are TGTGCCAGCTCACCACAGGGTGGGTTCTACGAGCAGTACTTC. Full variable domain (missing parts from reference TRBV18 and TRBJ2-7): NAGVMQNPRHLVRRRGQEARLRCSPMKGHSHVYWYRQLPEEGLKFMVYLQKENIIDESGMPKERFSAEFPKEGPSILRIQQVVRGDSAAYFCASSPQGGFYEQYFGPGTRLTVT.

This clonotype was observed a few times. CDR3 sequence: CASTSWSSYNEQFF. In DNA, the CDR3 is TGTGCCAGCACCTCCTGGAGCTCCTACAATGAGCAGTTCTTC. The V gene is TRBV28, the J gene TRBJ2-1; no definite D call. The germline gives CDR1 MDHEN, CDR2 SYDVKM. CDR3 length: 14 residues. V gave up 7 bases and J gave up 0 bases, with 10 bases separating them.

This clonotype was counted many times. The V gene is TRBV5-4, the J gene TRBJ1-3; no definite D call. V was shortened by 2 bases and J by 6 bases, with 12 bases between the two germline ends. Germline V CDR1 and CDR2: SGHNT, YYREEE (reference sequence). CDR3 length equals 14 residues. In DNA form, the CDR3 reads TGTGCCAGCAGCTTTAAGGGAGGAGAAAACACCATATATTTT. It is translated as CASSFKGGENTIYF.

Note on this clonotype: This clone may be a read error of a much larger clone one base away. The V and J genes are TRBV9 and TRBJ2-1; D is uncertain. The length of the CDR3 is 13 residues. Germline loops: CDR1 SGDLS, CDR2 YYNGEE. Here the CDR3 DNA reads TGTGCCAGCAGCTTAGTCCTTCCCAATGGGCAGTTCTTC. The encoded protein is CASSLVLPNGQFF.

This clonotype showed up many times. The chain is built from TRBV7-9 and TRBJ2-7; D is perhaps TRBD1 (6 bases). V lost 5 bases, J lost 2 bases, and 19 bases lay in between. CDR1 is SEHNR, CDR2 FQNEAQ, per germline (reference sequence). The CDR3 is 16 amino acids. The CDR3 region is CASSPRQQGIPYEQYF. The DNA for the CDR3 is TGTGCCAGCAGCCCCCGACAACAGGGAATACCCTACGAGCAGTACTTC.

This clonotype was seen ten or more times. The rearrangement joins TRBV19 to TRBJ2-1, with 9 bases identical to TRBD1. The CDR3 runs 17 residues. J lost 8 bases, V lost 1 base, and 12 bases had no gene match. Looked up from germline, CDR1 is LNHDA and CDR2 is SQIVND (reference sequence). CDR3 coding DNA: TGTGCCAGTAGTATAGTGGGCGGTGACAGGGGGGCTCATGAGCAGTTCTTC. Its protein is CASSIVGGDRGAHEQFF.

This clonotype was observed many times. V and J are TRBV19 and TRBJ2-2; D may be TRBD1 (5 bases). The ends were cut back, 6 bases at V and 0 bases at J, with 11 bases in the middle. The CDR3 consists of 15 residues. Germline V gene sequence: CDR1 LNHDA, CDR2 SQIVND (reference sequence). The CDR3 sequence: CASSRQPSNTGELFF. The CDR3 nucleotides are TGTGCCAGTAGCCGACAGCCTTCGAACACCGGGGAGCTGTTTTTT.

This clonotype was found many times. The chain is built from TRBV12-3 or TRBV12-4 and TRBJ1-2; D might be TRBD1 (5 bases). CDR3 length: 14 amino acids. V was shortened by 2 bases and J by 5 bases, with 12 bases between the two germline ends. The CDR3 loop is CASSLSGSLYGYTF. The CDR3 DNA reads TGTGCCAGCAGTTTATCAGGGAGCCTATATGGCTACACCTTC.

Note on this clonotype: This may come from a read error, since a much larger clone is one base off. V and J are TRBV4-1 and TRBJ1-2; TRBD1 might be the D (6 bases). Germline CDR1 MGHRA, CDR2 YSYEKL. This CDR3 is 14 amino acids long. The chain's CDR3 is CTSSQPDRQYGYTF. In DNA form, the CDR3 reads TGCACCAGCAGCCAACCCGACAGGCAGTATGGCTACACCTTC.

This clonotype was picked up many times. This chain joins TRBV20-1 and TRBJ2-1, with D hard to call. The V end was cut by 5 bases, the J end by 8 bases, with 7 bases between. Germline CDR1 DFQATT, CDR2 SNEGSKA (reference sequence). CDR3 size: 10 residues. The CDR3 loop reads CSALGYEQFF. The CDR3 DNA reads TGCAGTGCTTTGGGGTATGAGCAGTTCTTC.

Note on this clonotype: This may be a read error: a much more frequent sequence differs by one nucleotide. The chain couples TRBV20-1 to TRBJ2-1; tentatively, D is TRBD2 (5 bases). This CDR3 spans 13 amino acids. Germline lookup yields CDR1 DFQATT and CDR2 SNEGSKA (reference sequence). The CDR3 loop reads CSALGDGYNGQFF. For the CDR3, the DNA is TGCAGTGCTCTGGGAGACGGGTACAATGGGCAGTTCTTC.

The V call is TRBV20-1, the J call TRBJ2-1; TRBD2 agrees at 9 bases. Germline lookup yields CDR1 DFQATT and CDR2 SNEGSKA (reference sequence). The V and J ends lost 4 bases and 0 bases, in that order; junction bases with no gene match: 4. The CDR3 loop spans 15 amino acids. CDR3: CSAIYSGSSYNEQFF. CDR3 in DNA: TGCAGTGCTATCTATAGCGGGAGCTCCTACAATGAGCAGTTCTTC.

The V gene is TRBV27, the J gene TRBJ1-4; D ambiguous. The ends were cut back, 5 bases at V and 3 bases at J, with 7 bases in the middle. The germline CDR1 and CDR2 sequences are MNHEY and SMNVEV (reference sequence). This CDR3 has 13 residues. Here the CDR3 reads CASSEAPNEKLFF. The CDR3 DNA sequence: TGTGCCAGCAGTGAGGCACCTAATGAAAAACTGTTTTTT.

This clonotype was seen ten or more times. V usage is TRBV6-4 and J usage is TRBJ1-5; D is ambiguous. V shed 6 bases and J shed 1 base, with 13 bases lying between them. Germline V gene sequence: CDR1 MRHNA, CDR2 SNTAGT. The CDR3 is 15 residues long. The CDR3 sequence is CASRPGRASNQPQHF. In nucleotides, the CDR3 is TGTGCCAGCAGGCCAGGCAGAGCCAGCAATCAGCCCCAGCATTTT.

This clonotype came up many times. The CDR3 loop reads CSAPPLGRDFDNEQFF. In DNA, the CDR3 is TGCAGTGCCCCACCCCTTGGCAGGGATTTCGACAATGAGCAGTTCTTC. The chain combines TRBV20-1 with TRBJ2-1; tentatively, D is TRBD1 (5 bases). V was clipped by 6 bases and J by 5 bases, with 23 bases between them. CDR3 length equals 16 residues. Germline loops: CDR1 DFQATT, CDR2 SNEGSKA (reference sequence).

This clonotype was seen only a few times. The rearrangement joins TRBV28 to TRBJ1-5; unclear D gene. Trimming removed 5 bases from V and 2 bases from J, with 7 bases in between. The CDR3 extends over 13 amino acids. The germline gives CDR1 MDHEN, CDR2 SYDVKM. CDR3 sequence reads: CASSMWGNQPQHF. Written as DNA, the CDR3 is TGTGCCAGCAGTATGTGGGGCAATCAGCCCCAGCATTTT. The complete variable domain, with remaining parts taken from reference TRBV28 and TRBJ1-5, reads DVKVTQSSRYLVKRTGEKVFLECVQDMDHENMFWYRQDPGLGLRLIYFSYDVKMKEKGDIPEGYSVSREKKERFSLILESASTNQTSMYLCASSMWGNQPQHFGDGTRLSIL.